This T cell receptor (beta chain) was captured by sequencing in a study of cytomegalovirus exposure and HLA in healthy donors. This PCR relied on a set of 60 Vbeta primers and 13 Jbeta primers. Data came from immunoSEQ multiplex PCR; TCRdb stores just in-frame clones and leaves some out. The table lists some 80,000 clones, under 80% of them singletons. The study, taken as a whole, reports: For cytomegalovirus status, the classifier reportedly gave diagnoses with high specificity and sensitivity. About 87% or about 30% of the time was how often most TCR beta V segments were productive, according to an earlier analysis.

The CDR3 contains 13 residues. V was trimmed by 2 bases and J by 10 bases, leaving 14 bases between them. Germline CDR1 is MDHEN and CDR2 is SYDVKM. Notes on this clone: Its antigen is unknown.

Sequenced sample: PBMCs. This receptor was taken from a man aged 18 to 29 in good health and CMV-seropositive. V and J are TRBV28 and TRBJ1-1, with D uncertain. Written as DNA, the CDR3 is TGTGCCAGCAGTTTAAGTCTAGGTTCGGGAGCTTTCTTT. Protein sequence: CASSLSLGSGAFF.